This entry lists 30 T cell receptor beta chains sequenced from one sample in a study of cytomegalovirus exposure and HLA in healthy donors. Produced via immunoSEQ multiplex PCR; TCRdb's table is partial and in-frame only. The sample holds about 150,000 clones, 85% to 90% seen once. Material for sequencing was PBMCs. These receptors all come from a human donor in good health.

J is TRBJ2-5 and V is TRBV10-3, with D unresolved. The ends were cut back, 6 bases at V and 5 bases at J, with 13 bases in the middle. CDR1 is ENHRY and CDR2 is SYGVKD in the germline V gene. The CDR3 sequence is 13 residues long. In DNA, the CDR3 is TGTGCCATCAGACCACCCTCCGGGGAGACCCAGTACTTC. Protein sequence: CAIRPPSGETQYF.

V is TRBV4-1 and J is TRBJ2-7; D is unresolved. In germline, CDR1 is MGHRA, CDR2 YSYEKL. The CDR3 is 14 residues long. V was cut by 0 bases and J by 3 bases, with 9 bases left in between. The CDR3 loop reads CASSQDPTVYEQYF. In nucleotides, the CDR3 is TGCGCCAGCAGCCAAGATCCCACAGTCTACGAGCAGTACTTC.

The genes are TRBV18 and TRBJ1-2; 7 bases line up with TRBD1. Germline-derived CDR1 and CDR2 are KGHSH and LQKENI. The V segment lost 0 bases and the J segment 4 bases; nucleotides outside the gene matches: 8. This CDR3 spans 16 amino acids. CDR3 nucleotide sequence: TGTGCCAGCTCACCACCCCGACAGGGAGACGTCTATGGCTACACCTTC. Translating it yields CASSPPRQGDVYGYTF.

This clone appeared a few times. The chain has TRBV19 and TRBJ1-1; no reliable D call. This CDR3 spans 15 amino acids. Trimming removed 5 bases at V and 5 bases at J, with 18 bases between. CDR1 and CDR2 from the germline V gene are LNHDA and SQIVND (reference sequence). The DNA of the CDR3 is TGTGCCAGTAGTTCCCCTGGAGCACGGAAAACTGAAGCTTTCTTT. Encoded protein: CASSSPGARKTEAFF.

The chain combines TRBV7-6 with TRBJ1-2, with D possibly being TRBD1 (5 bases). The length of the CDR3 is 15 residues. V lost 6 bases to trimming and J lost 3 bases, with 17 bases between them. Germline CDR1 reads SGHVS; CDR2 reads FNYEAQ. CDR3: CASSSNVQGDYGYTF. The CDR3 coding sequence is TGTGCCAGCAGTTCTAACGTTCAGGGTGACTATGGCTACACCTTC.

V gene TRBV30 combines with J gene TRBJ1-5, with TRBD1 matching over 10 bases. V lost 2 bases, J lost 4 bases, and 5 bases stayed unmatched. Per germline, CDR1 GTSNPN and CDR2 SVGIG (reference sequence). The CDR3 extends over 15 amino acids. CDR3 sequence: CAWSTLGQGNQPQHF. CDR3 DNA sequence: TGTGCCTGGAGTACGCTGGGACAGGGGAATCAGCCCCAGCATTTT.

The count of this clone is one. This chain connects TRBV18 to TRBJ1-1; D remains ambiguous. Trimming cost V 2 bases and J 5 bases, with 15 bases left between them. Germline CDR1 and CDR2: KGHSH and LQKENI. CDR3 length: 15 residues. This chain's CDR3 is CASSPNPGGDTEAFF. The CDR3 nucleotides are TGTGCCAGCTCACCAAATCCGGGAGGAGATACTGAAGCTTTCTTT.

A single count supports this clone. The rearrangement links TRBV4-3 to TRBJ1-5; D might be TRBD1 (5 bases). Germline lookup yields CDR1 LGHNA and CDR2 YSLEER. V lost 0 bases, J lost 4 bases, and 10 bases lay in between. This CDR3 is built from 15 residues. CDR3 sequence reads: CASSQDQGTNQPQHF. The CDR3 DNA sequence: TGCGCCAGCAGCCAAGACCAGGGAACAAATCAGCCCCAGCATTTT.

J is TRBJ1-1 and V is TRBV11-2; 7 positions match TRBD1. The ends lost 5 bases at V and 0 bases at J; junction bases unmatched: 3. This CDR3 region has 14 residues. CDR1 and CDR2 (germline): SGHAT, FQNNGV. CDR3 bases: TGTGCCAGCAGCGTGACAGGGTTGAACACTGAAGCTTTCTTT. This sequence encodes CASSVTGLNTEAFF.

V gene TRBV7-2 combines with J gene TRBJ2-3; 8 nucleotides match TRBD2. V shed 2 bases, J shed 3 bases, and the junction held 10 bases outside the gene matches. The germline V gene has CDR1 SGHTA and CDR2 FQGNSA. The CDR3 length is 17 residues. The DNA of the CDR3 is TGTGCCAGCAGCTTATTGGCGCGGGGGGCCCCGACAGATACGCAGTATTTT. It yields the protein CASSLLARGAPTDTQYF.

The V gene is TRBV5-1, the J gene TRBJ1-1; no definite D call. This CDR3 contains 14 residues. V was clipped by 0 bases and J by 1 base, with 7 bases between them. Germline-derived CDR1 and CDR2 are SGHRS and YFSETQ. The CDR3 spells CASSLGHENTEAFF. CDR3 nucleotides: TGCGCCAGCAGCTTGGGGCATGAGAACACTGAAGCTTTCTTT. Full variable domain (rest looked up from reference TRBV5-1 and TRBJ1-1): KAGVTQTPRYLIKTRGQQVTLSCSPISGHRSVSWYQQTPGQGLQFLFEYFSETQRNKGNFPGRFSGRQFSNSRSEMNVSTLELGDSALYLCASSLGHENTEAFFGQGTRLTVV.

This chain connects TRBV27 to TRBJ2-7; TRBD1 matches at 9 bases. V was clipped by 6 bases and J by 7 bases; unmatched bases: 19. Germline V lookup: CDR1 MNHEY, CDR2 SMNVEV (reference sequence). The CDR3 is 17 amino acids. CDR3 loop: CASRLSLVGTGPTEQYF. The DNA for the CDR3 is TGTGCCAGCAGGCTGTCGTTGGTAGGGACAGGGCCGACTGAGCAGTACTTC.

CDR3 loop: CASSERRLDYGYTF. CDR3 DNA: TGTGCCAGCAGTGAGCGGAGGCTTGACTATGGCTACACCTTC. This sequence joins TRBV6-1 and TRBJ1-2, with no clear D. CDR1 is MNHNS, CDR2 SASEGT, per germline. This CDR3 is 14 amino acids long. With 3 bases removed from V and 3 bases from J, the gap between germline ends came to 11 bases.

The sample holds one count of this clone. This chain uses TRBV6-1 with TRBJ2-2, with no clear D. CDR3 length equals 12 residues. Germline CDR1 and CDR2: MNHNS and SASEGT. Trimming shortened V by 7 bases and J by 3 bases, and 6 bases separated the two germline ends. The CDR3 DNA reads TGTGCCAGCACCCGTTACACCGGGGAGCTGTTTTTT. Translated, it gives CASTRYTGELFF.

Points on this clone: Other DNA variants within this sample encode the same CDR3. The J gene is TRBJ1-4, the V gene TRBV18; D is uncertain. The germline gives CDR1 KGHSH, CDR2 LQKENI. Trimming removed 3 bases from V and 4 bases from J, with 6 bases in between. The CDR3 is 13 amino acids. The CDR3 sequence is CASSPGLNEKLFF. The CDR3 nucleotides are TGTGCCAGCTCACCTGGCCTTAATGAAAAACTGTTTTTT.

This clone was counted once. CDR3 coding DNA: TGCGCCAGCAGCCGACTAGCGGTTTTCTCCTACGAGCAGTACTTC. Its protein product is CASSRLAVFSYEQYF. The rearrangement uses TRBV5-1 and TRBJ2-7, with 9 bases matching TRBD2. The length of the CDR3 is 15 residues. CDR1 and CDR2 from the germline V gene are SGHRS and YFSETQ. Losses at the gene ends were 4 bases for V and 0 bases for J; bases not matched to a gene: 5.

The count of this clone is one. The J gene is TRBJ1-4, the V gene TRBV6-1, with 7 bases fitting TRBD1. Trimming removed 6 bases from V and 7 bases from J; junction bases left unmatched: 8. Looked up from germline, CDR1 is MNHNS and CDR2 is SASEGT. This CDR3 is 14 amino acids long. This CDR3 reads CASSKGGTAEKLFF. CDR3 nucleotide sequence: TGTGCCAGCAGCAAAGGGGGGACAGCTGAAAAACTGTTTTTT.

The CDR3 spells CASSIDRGDSPLHF. The CDR3 DNA reads as TGTGCCAGCAGTATAGACAGGGGTGATTCACCCCTCCACTTT. The rearrangement links TRBV6-1 to TRBJ1-6, with 8 nucleotides matching TRBD1. The CDR3 covers 14 residues. After removal of 5 bases from V and 8 bases from J, the junction contained 5 bases not matched to a gene. CDR1 and CDR2 (germline): MNHNS, SASEGT.

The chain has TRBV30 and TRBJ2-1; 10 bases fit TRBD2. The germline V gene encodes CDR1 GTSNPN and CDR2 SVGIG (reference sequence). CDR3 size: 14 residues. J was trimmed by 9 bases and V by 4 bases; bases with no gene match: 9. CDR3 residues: CAWKLAGVSSEQFF. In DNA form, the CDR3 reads TGTGCCTGGAAGCTAGCGGGAGTGTCTAGTGAGCAGTTCTTC.

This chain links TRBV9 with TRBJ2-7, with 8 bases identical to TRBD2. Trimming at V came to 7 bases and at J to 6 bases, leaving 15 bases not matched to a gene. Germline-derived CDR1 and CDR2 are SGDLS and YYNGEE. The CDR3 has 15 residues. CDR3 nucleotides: TGTGCCAGCGCCCCCGGGGTAGCGGGACTCTCCGAGCAGTACTTC. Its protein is CASAPGVAGLSEQYF.

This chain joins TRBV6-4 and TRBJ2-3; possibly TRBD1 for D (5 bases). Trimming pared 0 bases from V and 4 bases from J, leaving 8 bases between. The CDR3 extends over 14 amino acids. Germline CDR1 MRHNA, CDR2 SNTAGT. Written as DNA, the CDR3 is TGTGCCAGCAGTGACTCCCTAGGGGCAGATACGCAGTATTTT. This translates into CASSDSLGADTQYF.

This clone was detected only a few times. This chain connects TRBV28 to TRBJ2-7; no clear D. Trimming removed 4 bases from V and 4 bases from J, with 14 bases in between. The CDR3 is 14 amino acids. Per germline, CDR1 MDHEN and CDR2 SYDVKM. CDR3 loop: CASSSPVSNYEQYF. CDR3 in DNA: TGTGCCAGCAGTTCCCCGGTTAGTAATTACGAGCAGTACTTC.

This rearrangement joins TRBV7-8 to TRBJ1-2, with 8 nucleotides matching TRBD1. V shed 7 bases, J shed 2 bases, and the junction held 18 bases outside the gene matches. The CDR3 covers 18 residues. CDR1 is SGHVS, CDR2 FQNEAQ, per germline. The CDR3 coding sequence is TGTGCCAGCACCGTCGTCGGGACAGGCGATACTCTAAACTATGGCTACACCTTC. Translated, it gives CASTVVGTGDTLNYGYTF.

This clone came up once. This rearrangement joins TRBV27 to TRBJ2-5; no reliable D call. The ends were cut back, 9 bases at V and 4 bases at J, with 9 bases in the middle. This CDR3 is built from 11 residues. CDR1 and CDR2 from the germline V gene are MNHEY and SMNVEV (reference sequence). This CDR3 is CASRARETQYF. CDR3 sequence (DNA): TGTGCCAGTAGAGCCCGAGAGACCCAGTACTTC.

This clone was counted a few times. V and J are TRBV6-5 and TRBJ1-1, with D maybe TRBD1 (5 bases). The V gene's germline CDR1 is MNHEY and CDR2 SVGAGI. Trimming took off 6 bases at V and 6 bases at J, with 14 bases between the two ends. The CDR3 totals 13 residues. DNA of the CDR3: TGTGCCAGCAGCTTCAGGGTTGGCGCTGAAGCTTTCTTT. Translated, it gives CASSFRVGAEAFF.

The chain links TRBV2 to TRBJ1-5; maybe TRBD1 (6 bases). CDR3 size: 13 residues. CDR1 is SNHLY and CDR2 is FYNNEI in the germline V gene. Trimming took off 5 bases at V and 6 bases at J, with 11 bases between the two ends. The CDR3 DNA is TGTGCCAGCAGTACAGGGTTCAGTCAGCCCCAGCATTTT. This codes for CASSTGFSQPQHF.

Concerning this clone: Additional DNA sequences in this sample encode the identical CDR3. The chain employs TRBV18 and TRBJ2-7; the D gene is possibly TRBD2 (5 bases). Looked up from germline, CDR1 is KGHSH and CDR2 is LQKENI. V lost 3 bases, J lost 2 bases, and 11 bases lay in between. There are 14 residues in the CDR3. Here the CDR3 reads CASSPSLGAYEQYF. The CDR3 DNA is TGTGCCAGCTCACCGAGCCTCGGGGCCTACGAGCAGTACTTC.

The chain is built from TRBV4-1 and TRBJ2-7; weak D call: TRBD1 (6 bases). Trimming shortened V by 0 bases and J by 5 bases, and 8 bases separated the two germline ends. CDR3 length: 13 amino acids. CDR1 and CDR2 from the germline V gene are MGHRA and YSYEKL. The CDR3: CASSQDRGNEQYF. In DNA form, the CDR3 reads TGCGCCAGCAGCCAAGACAGGGGTAACGAGCAGTACTTC.

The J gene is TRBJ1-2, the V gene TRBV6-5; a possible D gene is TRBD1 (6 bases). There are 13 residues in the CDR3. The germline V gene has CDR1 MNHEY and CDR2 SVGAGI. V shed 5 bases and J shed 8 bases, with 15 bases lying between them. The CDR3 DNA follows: TGTGCCAGCAGTCAGGGAACAGGGAGCGGCTACACCTTC. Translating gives CASSQGTGSGYTF.

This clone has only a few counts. This CDR3 is CASSLEYEQYF. The CDR3 coding sequence is TGTGCCAGCAGTTTAGAGTACGAGCAGTACTTC. V usage is TRBV28 and J usage is TRBJ2-7; D is unclear. CDR3 length: 11 residues. CDR1 MDHEN and CDR2 SYDVKM come from the germline V gene. V was clipped by 2 bases and J by 4 bases, with 3 bases between them.